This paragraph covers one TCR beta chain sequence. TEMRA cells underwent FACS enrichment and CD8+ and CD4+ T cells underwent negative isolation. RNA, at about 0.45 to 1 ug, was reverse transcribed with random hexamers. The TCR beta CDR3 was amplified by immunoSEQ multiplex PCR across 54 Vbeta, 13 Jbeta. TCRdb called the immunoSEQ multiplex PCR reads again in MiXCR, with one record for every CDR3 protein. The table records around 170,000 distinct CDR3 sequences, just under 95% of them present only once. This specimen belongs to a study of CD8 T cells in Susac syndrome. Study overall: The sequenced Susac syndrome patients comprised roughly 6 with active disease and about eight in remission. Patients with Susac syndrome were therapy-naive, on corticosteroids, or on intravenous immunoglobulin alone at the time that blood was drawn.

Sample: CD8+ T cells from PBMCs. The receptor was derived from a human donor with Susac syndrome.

The CDR3 region is CATGTGSYGYTF. CDR3 sequence (DNA): TGTGCCACCGGGACAGGGTCGTATGGCTACACCTTC. This sequence joins TRBV19 and TRBJ1-2, with 9 bases that match TRBD1. Germline V gene sequence: CDR1 LNHDA, CDR2 SQIVND (reference sequence). Losses at the gene ends were 10 bases for V and 5 bases for J; bases not matched to a gene: 5. This CDR3 region has 12 residues.